These 27 T cell receptor beta chains were sequenced from one sample in a study of OX40 agonist ivuxolimab in advanced cancers. This table comes from immunoSEQ multiplex PCR, and its TCRdb copy is limited to in-frame clones, with some not included. The repertoire holds tens of thousands of clones, with around four fifths as singletons. The sequenced sample was CD4+ or CD8+ T cells sorted from blood, obtained in a trial of the OX40 agonist ivuxolimab. The source of these receptors is an adult with an advanced solid tumor such as melanoma, head and neck, liver or kidney cancer.

In this sample, this clone turned up once. The chain joins TRBV6-1 to TRBJ2-5, with a weak D call TRBD1 (5 bases). CDR3 length equals 14 residues. Germline V lookup: CDR1 MNHNS, CDR2 SASEGT. Trimming took off 1 base at V and 5 bases at J, with 11 bases between the two ends. The CDR3 region has the DNA TGTGCCAGCAGTGAAGGCAGGGTAAGGGAGACCCAGTACTTC. The encoded protein is CASSEGRVRETQYF.

V gene TRBV18 combines with J gene TRBJ2-1; D is ambiguous. Germline CDR1 KGHSH, CDR2 LQKENI. V was cut by 3 bases and J by 8 bases, with 5 bases left in between. The CDR3 has 11 residues. The CDR3 loop reads CASSPTYEQFF. The DNA for the CDR3 is TGTGCCAGCTCACCTACGTATGAGCAGTTCTTC.

This sequence joins TRBV9 and TRBJ2-3; 13 bases map to TRBD2. Trimming took 1 base from V and 5 from J; bases not matched to a gene: 13. Looked up from germline, CDR1 is SGDLS and CDR2 is YYNGEE. The CDR3 consists of 19 residues. This CDR3 is CASSVSPQTSGRALDTQYF. The DNA for the CDR3 is TGTGCCAGCAGCGTATCCCCCCAAACTAGCGGGAGGGCCTTAGATACGCAGTATTTT.

The V and J genes are TRBV23-1 and TRBJ1-5, with 11 bases matching TRBD1. TRBV23-1 is known as an ORF, though its function is uncertain. This CDR3 has 16 residues. V shed 0 bases and J 7 bases; nucleotides not matched to a gene: 5. The CDR3 sequence is CASSQSPGQGDQPQHF. DNA for the CDR3: TGCGCCAGCAGTCAATCTCCGGGACAGGGGGACCAGCCCCAGCATTTT.

The chain is built from TRBV18 and TRBJ2-1; D uncertain. This CDR3 has 13 amino acids. Germline V lookup: CDR1 KGHSH, CDR2 LQKENI. V lost 6 bases, J lost 8 bases, and 14 bases lay in between. The CDR3 DNA is TGTGCCAGCTCCCCGTCTGGTCGGGATGAGCAGTTCTTC. Residues: CASSPSGRDEQFF.

This clone appeared once. The V and J genes are TRBV9 and TRBJ1-6, with D hard to call. The CDR3 covers 15 residues. Germline V gene sequence: CDR1 SGDLS, CDR2 YYNGEE. V dropped 3 bases and J dropped 4 bases, with 11 bases sitting between them. In DNA form, the CDR3 reads TGTGCCAGCAGCGAGACCAGAACATATAATTCACCCCTCCACTTT. Translation gives CASSETRTYNSPLHF.

The chain employs TRBV19 and TRBJ1-5, with a weak D call TRBD1 (5 bases). Germline loops: CDR1 LNHDA, CDR2 SQIVND (reference sequence). The CDR3 runs 16 residues. Deletions cut 3 bases from V and 3 bases from J, with 15 bases between. The CDR3 loop reads CASSIGGGRFNQPQHF. The CDR3 DNA reads TGTGCCAGTAGTATCGGTGGGGGTAGGTTCAATCAGCCCCAGCATTTT.

The chain uses TRBV7-6 and TRBJ2-7, with TRBD2 matching over 7 bases. The germline V gene has CDR1 SGHVS and CDR2 FNYEAQ. The CDR3 covers 13 residues. Trimming at V came to 5 bases and at J to 7 bases, leaving 8 bases not matched to a gene. CDR3: CASSPPGGEEQYF. CDR3 bases: TGTGCCAGCAGCCCCCCGGGAGGTGAGGAGCAGTACTTC.

This rearrangement joins TRBV5-5 to TRBJ2-7, with 10 nucleotides matching TRBD1. V was pared by 2 bases and J by 5 bases, with 4 bases of the junction left unmatched. Germline loops: CDR1 SGHKS, CDR2 YYEKEE (reference sequence). CDR3 length equals 14 residues. The DNA for the CDR3 is TGTGCCAGCAGCTTCGGGACAGGGGACCACGAGCAGTACTTC. Translating it yields CASSFGTGDHEQYF.

This clone was detected only once. This chain joins TRBV19 and TRBJ1-2; D perhaps matches TRBD1 (5 bases). V was pared by 2 bases and J by 7 bases, with 11 bases between. Germline V CDR1 and CDR2: LNHDA, SQIVND (reference sequence). The CDR3 spans 13 residues. CDR3 amino acids: CASSISKGLGYTF. Written as DNA, the CDR3 is TGTGCCAGTAGTATATCCAAGGGGCTTGGCTACACCTTC. Looking up the rest from reference TRBV19 and TRBJ1-2 gives the full variable domain: DGGITQSPKYLFRKEGQNVTLSCEQNLNHDAMYWYRQDPGQGLRLIYYSQIVNDFQKGDIAEGYSVSREKKESFPLTVTSAQKNPTAFYLCASSISKGLGYTFGSGTRLTVV.

V and J are TRBV7-9 and TRBJ1-4; 8 bases map to TRBD1. The V gene's germline CDR1 is SEHNR and CDR2 FQNEAQ (reference sequence). CDR3 length: 15 amino acids. Trimming cost V 5 bases and J 6 bases; bases outside gene matches: 8. In DNA, the CDR3 is TGTGCCAGCAGCACCTGGACAGGGCCATATGAAAAACTGTTTTTT. Protein: CASSTWTGPYEKLFF.

The V gene is TRBV23-1, the J gene TRBJ1-5; 8 bases agree with TRBD1. TRBV23-1 is recorded as an ORF, its role being uncertain. This CDR3 region has 19 residues. With V trimmed by 0 bases and J by 0 bases, 10 bases remained unmatched. The chain's CDR3 is CASSQSWTGTNYSNQPQHF. The CDR3 nucleotides read TGCGCCAGCAGTCAATCGTGGACAGGGACCAATTATAGCAATCAGCCCCAGCATTTT.

Here the CDR3 reads CASSTFSGRSTGELFF. Here the CDR3 DNA reads TGTGCCAGCAGCACCTTTAGCGGGAGGAGCACCGGGGAGCTGTTTTTT. The chain joins TRBV5-4 to TRBJ2-2, with TRBD2 identical over 10 bases. Germline loops: CDR1 SGHNT, CDR2 YYREEE (reference sequence). Losses at the gene ends were 4 bases for V and 4 bases for J; bases not matched to a gene: 7. The CDR3 is made up of 16 amino acids.

This chain uses TRBV11-2 with TRBJ1-3, with D possibly being TRBD1 (5 bases). This CDR3 is 16 amino acids long. Trimming left V 7 bases short and J 0 bases short, with 16 bases between. The germline gives CDR1 SGHAT, CDR2 FQNNGV. CDR3 sequence: CASTEEGNNSGNTIYF. DNA of the CDR3: TGTGCCAGCACAGAGGAGGGGAACAACTCTGGAAACACCATATATTTT.

The chain recombines TRBV7-2 with TRBJ2-7, with unresolved D. V lost 1 base to trimming and J lost 0 bases, with 10 bases between them. The CDR3 consists of 15 residues. CDR1 and CDR2 (germline): SGHTA, FQGNSA. In nucleotides, the CDR3 is TGTGCCAGCAGCTTAGATCCGGAACCCTCCTACGAGCAGTACTTC. It translates to CASSLDPEPSYEQYF.

The chain is built from TRBV12-5 and TRBJ2-1; 9 bases align to TRBD1. The CDR3 has 14 residues. Germline-derived CDR1 and CDR2 are LGHNT and FRNRAP. V lost 7 bases to trimming and J lost 6 bases; unmatched junction nucleotides: 7. CDR3 amino acids: CASDHRGQINEQFF. CDR3 sequence (DNA): TGTGCTAGTGATCACAGGGGGCAGATCAATGAGCAGTTCTTC.

The chain recombines TRBV11-3 with TRBJ2-7, with a weak D call TRBD1 (7 bases). The CDR3 totals 14 residues. Germline V CDR1 and CDR2: SGHNT, YENEEA. V dropped 6 bases and J dropped 4 bases, with 16 bases sitting between them. CDR3 sequence: CASSPQGGQYEQYF. In DNA form, the CDR3 reads TGTGCCAGCAGTCCCCAGGGGGGCCAGTACGAGCAGTACTTC.

The rearrangement joins TRBV6-6 to TRBJ1-6; weak D call: TRBD1 (6 bases). The CDR3 extends over 15 amino acids. V was shortened by 5 bases and J by 7 bases, with 15 bases between the two germline ends. CDR1 is MNHNY and CDR2 is SVGAGI in the germline V gene (reference sequence). CDR3 bases: TGTGCCAGCAGTCCCAACAGGGACGCCAATTCACCCCTCCACTTT. Translating it yields CASSPNRDANSPLHF.

The rearrangement joins TRBV5-1 to TRBJ1-1; the match to TRBD1 covers 8 bases. The CDR3 has 13 residues. V gave up 2 bases and J gave up 8 bases; unmatched junction bases: 5. From germline, CDR1 is SGHRS and CDR2 YFSETQ. The CDR3 spells CASSFPGGREAFF. CDR3 DNA sequence: TGCGCCAGCAGCTTCCCAGGGGGCCGGGAAGCTTTCTTT.

The chain employs TRBV2 and TRBJ1-2, with D unclear. Trimming stripped 4 bases from V and 4 bases from J, with 13 bases between. Germline V CDR1 and CDR2: SNHLY, FYNNEI. The CDR3 is made up of 14 amino acids. The CDR3 region has the DNA TGTGCCAGCAGTGCTCTCGGACTGAGCTATGGCTACACCTTC. This sequence encodes CASSALGLSYGYTF.

The chain couples TRBV21-1 to TRBJ1-3; the listed D gene, TRBD1, was not tested against the DNA. TRBV21-1 is given as a pseudogene. CDR3 length equals 16 residues. The CDR3 reads CASSKGMSRVRSFRCF. The CDR3 DNA follows: TGTGCCAGCAGCAAAGGGATGAGCAGGGTCCGGTCCTTCAGATGTTTT.

V is TRBV12-5 and J is TRBJ1-1; D perhaps matches TRBD1 (5 bases). V was cut by 6 bases and J by 1 base, with 15 bases left in between. CDR3 size: 15 residues. From germline, CDR1 is LGHNT and CDR2 FRNRAP. Here the CDR3 reads CASGYTRGGNTEAFF. The DNA for the CDR3 is TGTGCTAGTGGCTACACCCGGGGGGGGAACACTGAAGCTTTCTTT.

J is TRBJ2-7 and V is TRBV7-2; D remains unclear. Germline CDR1 SGHTA, CDR2 FQGNSA. There are 11 residues in the CDR3. V dropped 8 bases and J dropped 5 bases, with 10 bases sitting between them. The CDR3 sequence: CASRAFDEQYF. The CDR3 bases are TGTGCCAGCCGGGCGTTCGACGAGCAGTACTTC.

The rearrangement uses TRBV18 and TRBJ2-7; a weak D match, TRBD1 (6 bases). The CDR3 has 15 residues. Germline V lookup: CDR1 KGHSH, CDR2 LQKENI. V lost 2 bases and J 6 bases, leaving 17 bases between the germline ends. The CDR3 DNA follows: TGTGCCAGCTCACCATCGACAGGCCTCCTTGGCGAGCAGTACTTC. Encoded protein: CASSPSTGLLGEQYF. Supplemented by reference TRBV18 and TRBJ2-7, the full variable domain reads NAGVMQNPRHLVRRRGQEARLRCSPMKGHSHVYWYRQLPEEGLKFMVYLQKENIIDESGMPKERFSAEFPKEGPSILRIQQVVRGDSAAYFCASSPSTGLLGEQYFGPGTRLTVT.

The CDR3 coding sequence is TGCGCCAGCATGAGAGGGGGTAAAGCTAATGAAAAACTGTTTTTT. Translated, it gives CASMRGGKANEKLFF. J is TRBJ1-4 and V is TRBV5-1; tentatively, D is TRBD1 (6 bases). CDR1 and CDR2 (germline): SGHRS, YFSETQ. V was clipped by 6 bases and J by 3 bases, with 15 bases between them. This CDR3 comprises 15 residues. Looking up the rest from reference TRBV5-1 and TRBJ1-4 gives the full variable domain: KAGVTQTPRYLIKTRGQQVTLSCSPISGHRSVSWYQQTPGQGLQFLFEYFSETQRNKGNFPGRFSGRQFSNSRSEMNVSTLELGDSALYLCASMRGGKANEKLFFGSGTQLSVL.

The rearrangement uses TRBV18 and TRBJ2-1, with 11 bases aligning to TRBD2. With V trimmed by 3 bases and J by 7 bases, 5 bases remained unmatched. The CDR3 loop spans 15 amino acids. Germline CDR1 reads KGHSH; CDR2 reads LQKENI. The CDR3: CASSPVAGGWNEQFF. The CDR3 DNA reads as TGTGCCAGCTCACCCGTAGCGGGAGGGTGGAATGAGCAGTTCTTC.

The chain joins TRBV7-9 to TRBJ1-6, with D unclear. Germline V gene sequence: CDR1 SEHNR, CDR2 FQNEAQ (reference sequence). V lost 2 bases, J lost 9 bases, and 11 bases lay in between. The CDR3 is 14 residues long. DNA for the CDR3: TGTGCCAGCAGCTTACACCGGGCTGGTTCACCCCTCCACTTT. Its translation is CASSLHRAGSPLHF. Full variable domain (missing parts from reference TRBV7-9 and TRBJ1-6): DTGVSQNPRHKITKRGQNVTFRCDPISEHNRLYWYRQTLGQGPEFLTYFQNEAQLEKSRLLSDRFSAERPKGSFSTLEIQRTEQGDSAMYLCASSLHRAGSPLHFGNGTRLTVT.